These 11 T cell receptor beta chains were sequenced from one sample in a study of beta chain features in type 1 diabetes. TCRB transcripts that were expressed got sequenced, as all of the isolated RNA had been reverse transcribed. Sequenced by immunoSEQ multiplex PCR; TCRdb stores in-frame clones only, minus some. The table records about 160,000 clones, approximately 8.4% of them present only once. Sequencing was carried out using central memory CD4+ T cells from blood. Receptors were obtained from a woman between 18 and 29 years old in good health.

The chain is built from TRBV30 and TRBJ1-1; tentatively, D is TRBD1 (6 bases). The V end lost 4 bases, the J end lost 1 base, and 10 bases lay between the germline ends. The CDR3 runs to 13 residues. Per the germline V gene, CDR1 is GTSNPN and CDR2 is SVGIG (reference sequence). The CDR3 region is CAWTKDRNTEAFF. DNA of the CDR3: TGTGCCTGGACCAAGGACAGGAACACTGAAGCTTTCTTT.

CDR3 region: CACNTGTNEKLFF. The CDR3 nucleotides read TGTGCCTGTAACACAGGGACTAATGAAAAACTGTTTTTT. The chain is built from TRBV30 and TRBJ1-4, with a possible D match to TRBD1 (6 bases). Per the germline V gene, CDR1 is GTSNPN and CDR2 is SVGIG (reference sequence). Trimming took 6 bases from V and 2 from J, leaving 10 bases between them. The CDR3 covers 13 residues.

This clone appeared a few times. For the CDR3, the DNA is TGTGCCAGCAGCTTCCGGGACAGGGAGGGGTATAGCAATCAGCCCCAGCATTTT. It translates to CASSFRDREGYSNQPQHF. The chain uses TRBV21-1 and TRBJ1-5; whether TRBD1, the table's D call, matches the DNA was not checked. TRBV21-1 is termed a pseudogene. This CDR3 comprises 18 residues.

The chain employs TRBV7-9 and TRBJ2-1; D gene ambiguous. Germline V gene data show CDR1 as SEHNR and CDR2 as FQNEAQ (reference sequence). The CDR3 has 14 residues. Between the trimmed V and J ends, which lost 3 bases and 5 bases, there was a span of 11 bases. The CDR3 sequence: CASSLRNQHNEQFF. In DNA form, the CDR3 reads TGTGCCAGCAGCTTGCGTAACCAACACAATGAGCAGTTCTTC.

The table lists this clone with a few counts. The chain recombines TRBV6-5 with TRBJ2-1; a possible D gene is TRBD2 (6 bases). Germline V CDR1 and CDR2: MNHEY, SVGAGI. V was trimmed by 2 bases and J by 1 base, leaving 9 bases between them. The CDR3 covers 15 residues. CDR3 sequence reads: CASSYRGSSYNEQFF. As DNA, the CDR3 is TGTGCCAGCAGTTACCGGGGGAGTTCCTACAATGAGCAGTTCTTC.

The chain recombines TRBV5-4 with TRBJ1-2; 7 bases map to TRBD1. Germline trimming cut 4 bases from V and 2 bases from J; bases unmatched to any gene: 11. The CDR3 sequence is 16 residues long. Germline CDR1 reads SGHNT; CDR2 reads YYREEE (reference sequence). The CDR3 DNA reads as TGTGCCAGCAGCCAAGATGTCGGACAGGCCAACTATGGCTACACCTTC. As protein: CASSQDVGQANYGYTF.

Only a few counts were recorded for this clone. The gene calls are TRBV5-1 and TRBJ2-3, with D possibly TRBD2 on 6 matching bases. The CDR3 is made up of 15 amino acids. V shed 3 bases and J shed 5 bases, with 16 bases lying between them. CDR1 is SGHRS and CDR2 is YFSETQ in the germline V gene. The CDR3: CASSSSGGVLDTQYF. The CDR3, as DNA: TGCGCCAGCAGCTCCTCGGGCGGGGTGTTAGATACGCAGTATTTT.

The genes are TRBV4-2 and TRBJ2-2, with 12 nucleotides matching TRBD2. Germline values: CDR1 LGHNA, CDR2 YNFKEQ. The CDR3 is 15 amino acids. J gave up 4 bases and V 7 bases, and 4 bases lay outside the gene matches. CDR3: CASKLAGGLTGELFF. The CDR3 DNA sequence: TGTGCCAGCAAACTAGCGGGGGGCCTCACCGGGGAGCTGTTTTTT.

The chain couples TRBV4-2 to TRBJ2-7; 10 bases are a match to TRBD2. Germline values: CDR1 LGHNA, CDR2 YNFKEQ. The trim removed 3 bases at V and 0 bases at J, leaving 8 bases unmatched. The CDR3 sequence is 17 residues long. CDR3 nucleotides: TGTGCCAGCAGCCAGGCAGGGTCTAGCGGGGGCTCCTACGAGCAGTACTTC. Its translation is CASSQAGSSGGSYEQYF.

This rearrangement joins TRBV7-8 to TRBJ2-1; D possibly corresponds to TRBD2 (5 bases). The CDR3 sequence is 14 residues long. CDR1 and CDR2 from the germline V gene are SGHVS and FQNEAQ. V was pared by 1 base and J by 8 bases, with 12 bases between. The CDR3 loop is CASSLVSGMDEQFF. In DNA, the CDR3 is TGTGCCAGCAGCTTAGTTTCCGGGATGGATGAGCAGTTCTTC.

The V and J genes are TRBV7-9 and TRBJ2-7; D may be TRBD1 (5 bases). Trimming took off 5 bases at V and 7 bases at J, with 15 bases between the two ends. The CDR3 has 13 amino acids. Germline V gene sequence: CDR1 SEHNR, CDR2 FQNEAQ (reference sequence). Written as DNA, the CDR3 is TGTGCCAGCAGCCCCCAACAGGAGTGGGAGCAGTACTTC. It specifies CASSPQQEWEQYF.